These 18 T cell receptor beta chains share one sample of origin, sequenced in a study of shared clonotypes between healthy human individuals. Libraries were prepared by immunoSEQ multiplex PCR; TCRdb keeps only in-frame clonotypes and omits some of them. The sample contains 1.5 million to 1.9 million clones, approximately 98% of which appear only once. Sequencing used naive CD4+ T cells sorted from blood. Subset described: CD45RA+ positively selected. The receptors derive from a man aged 30-40 years in good health.

This clone was recorded only once. J is TRBJ2-7 and V is TRBV6-1, with 9 bases aligning to TRBD2. Germline V gives CDR1 MNHNS, CDR2 SASEGT. V was pared by 5 bases and J by 0 bases, with 5 bases of the junction left unmatched. The CDR3 extends over 15 amino acids. In DNA form, the CDR3 reads TGTGCCAGCAGTTCGACTAGCGGCATCTCCTACGAGCAGTACTTC. Translating gives CASSSTSGISYEQYF.

This sequence joins TRBV19 and TRBJ1-2; 11 bases fit TRBD1. The J segment lost 6 bases and the V segment lost 4 bases, leaving 7 bases of the junction unmatched. Germline CDR1 LNHDA, CDR2 SQIVND (reference sequence). The CDR3 spans 15 residues. CDR3 loop: CASSTIGQGAHGYTF. The CDR3 nucleotides are TGTGCCAGTAGTACAATCGGACAGGGGGCGCATGGCTACACCTTC.

CDR3 sequence reads: CASSPTTKETQYF. Here the CDR3 DNA reads TGTGCCAGCTCACCGACAACCAAAGAGACCCAGTACTTC. V and J are TRBV18 and TRBJ2-5; D is ambiguous. CDR1 is KGHSH and CDR2 is LQKENI in the germline V gene. The CDR3 has 13 amino acids. Trimming stripped 3 bases from V and 3 bases from J, with 8 bases between.

The chain is built from TRBV7-9 and TRBJ2-2, with 8 bases lining up with TRBD1. The germline V gene has CDR1 SEHNR and CDR2 FQNEAQ (reference sequence). The CDR3 contains 16 residues. The V segment lost 2 bases and the J segment 5 bases; nucleotides outside the gene matches: 7. CDR3 DNA: TGTGCCAGCAGCTTATCAGGGGGCTCGCGAACCGGGGAGCTGTTTTTT. Its translation is CASSLSGGSRTGELFF.

V is TRBV6-1 and J is TRBJ1-6, with D unresolved. The CDR3 is 15 amino acids. The V gene's germline CDR1 is MNHNS and CDR2 SASEGT. Trimming stripped 2 bases from V and 4 bases from J, with 9 bases between. The CDR3 here is CASSELVQYNSPLHF. CDR3 nucleotide sequence: TGTGCCAGCAGTGAATTAGTTCAGTATAATTCACCCCTCCACTTT.

A note on this clone: The sample has other DNA sequences that encode this CDR3 too. The rearrangement uses TRBV18 and TRBJ2-1; D might be TRBD1 (5 bases). Germline assignment: CDR1 KGHSH and CDR2 LQKENI. There are 15 residues in the CDR3. Trimming shortened V by 2 bases and J by 0 bases, and 8 bases separated the two germline ends. Written as DNA, the CDR3 is TGTGCCAGCTCACCAACAGGAGACTCCTACAATGAGCAGTTCTTC. Amino acids: CASSPTGDSYNEQFF.

J is TRBJ1-2 and V is TRBV11-2; D is unclear. The V end was cut by 5 bases, the J end by 8 bases, with 24 bases between. CDR3 length: 16 residues. Germline values: CDR1 SGHAT, CDR2 FQNNGV. CDR3 in amino acids: CASSTHRVAGLIGYTF. In nucleotides, the CDR3 is TGTGCCAGCAGCACACATCGGGTAGCAGGTCTAATCGGCTACACCTTC.

The rearrangement links TRBV19 to TRBJ1-5; 8 bases line up with TRBD1. V gave up 3 bases and J gave up 6 bases; unmatched junction bases: 4. The germline CDR1 and CDR2 sequences are LNHDA and SQIVND (reference sequence). This CDR3 spans 14 amino acids. This chain's CDR3 is CASSMQGAGQPQHF. The DNA for the CDR3 is TGTGCCAGTAGTATGCAGGGGGCGGGTCAGCCCCAGCATTTT.

This chain uses TRBV4-1 with TRBJ2-3, with D uncertain. Germline V gene lookup returns CDR1 MGHRA and CDR2 YSYEKL. Trimming shortened V by 0 bases and J by 3 bases, and 13 bases separated the two germline ends. This CDR3 has 16 residues. CDR3: CASSQDLRIGTDTQYF. As DNA, the CDR3 is TGCGCCAGCAGCCAAGATCTCAGGATCGGAACAGATACGCAGTATTTT.

The chain has TRBV14 and TRBJ2-2; D remains unclear. The CDR3 is 15 amino acids. Germline V gene sequence: CDR1 SGHDN, CDR2 FVKESK. V lost 2 bases and J 3 bases, leaving 10 bases between the germline ends. The CDR3, as DNA: TGTGCCAGCAGCCAAAAGGGTTCTCACACCGGGGAGCTGTTTTTT. Its translation: CASSQKGSHTGELFF. The variable domain in full, with the rest retrieved from reference TRBV14 and TRBJ2-2, is EAGVTQFPSHSVIEKGQTVTLRCDPISGHDNLYWYRRVMGKEIKFLLHFVKESKQDESGMPNNRFLAERTGGTYSTLKVQPAELEDSGVYFCASSQKGSHTGELFFGEGSRLTVL.

The V gene is TRBV6-9, the J gene TRBJ1-5; D not certain. CDR3 size: 14 residues. Trimming shortened V by 2 bases and J by 9 bases, and 14 bases separated the two germline ends. Germline CDR1 reads MNHGY; CDR2 reads SVAAGI. Written as DNA, the CDR3 is TGTGCCAGCAGTTATCTCACGGCCCGAGGGCCCCAGCATTTT. Amino acid sequence: CASSYLTARGPQHF.

V gene TRBV30 combines with J gene TRBJ1-1; possible D gene TRBD1, 5 bases. The CDR3 consists of 15 residues. V lost 3 bases and J lost 1, with 15 bases in between. Looked up from germline, CDR1 is GTSNPN and CDR2 is SVGIG (reference sequence). The CDR3 sequence is CAWSQTDTANTEAFF. CDR3 sequence (DNA): TGTGCCTGGAGCCAAACGGACACTGCGAACACTGAAGCTTTCTTT.

The chain has TRBV15 and TRBJ1-1; D not resolved. Deletions cut 0 bases from V and 10 bases from J, with 9 bases between. The CDR3 runs to 12 residues. Germline V gene lookup returns CDR1 LNHNV and CDR2 YYDKDF (reference sequence). Here the CDR3 DNA reads TGTGCCACCAGCAGAGAGTTTGAATTAGCTTTCTTT. This encodes CATSREFELAFF. Using reference TRBV15 and TRBJ1-1 for the parts outside the CDR3, the full variable domain is DAMVIQNPRYQVTQFGKPVTLSCSQTLNHNVMYWYQQKSSQAPKLLFHYYDKDFNNEADTPDNFQSRRPNTSFCFLDIRSPGLGDTAMYLCATSREFELAFFGQGTRLTVV.

Points on this clone: Distinct nucleotide sequences in the sample also encode this CDR3. This CDR3 is CATSRVGEKLFF. DNA of the CDR3: TGTGCCACCAGCAGAGTCGGTGAAAAACTGTTTTTT. The gene calls are TRBV15 and TRBJ1-4; the D is unclear. Trimming stripped 1 base from V and 7 bases from J, with 4 bases between. Germline V gene sequence: CDR1 LNHNV, CDR2 YYDKDF (reference sequence). CDR3 length equals 12 residues.

The gene calls are TRBV4-1 and TRBJ2-1; the D is unclear. Trimming cost V 1 base and J 3 bases, with 4 bases left between them. This CDR3 comprises 13 residues. Per germline, CDR1 MGHRA and CDR2 YSYEKL. CDR3 DNA sequence: TGCGCCAGCAGCCAAGGCTTCTACAATGAGCAGTTCTTC. It codes for CASSQGFYNEQFF.

This clone was seen only once. J is TRBJ1-4 and V is TRBV25-1; D is undetermined. V was trimmed by 2 bases and J by 7 bases, leaving 5 bases between them. CDR1 is MGHDK and CDR2 is SYGVNS in the germline V gene. This CDR3 spans 12 amino acids. The CDR3 loop reads CASSERSEKLFF. The DNA for the CDR3 is TGTGCCAGCAGTGAAAGAAGTGAAAAACTGTTTTTT.

CDR3 residues: CASSLSRTSGKIADTQYF. The CDR3 DNA reads TGTGCCAGCAGTTTATCGCGGACTAGCGGGAAGATAGCAGATACGCAGTATTTT. The chain combines TRBV28 with TRBJ2-3; TRBD2 matches 12 bases. This CDR3 comprises 18 residues. V dropped 1 base and J dropped 4; count of bases not matched to a gene: 9. Germline CDR1 is MDHEN and CDR2 is SYDVKM.

The chain has TRBV29-1 and TRBJ1-2; 12 bases are a match to TRBD1. Trimming at V came to 6 bases and at J to 8 bases, leaving 13 bases not matched to a gene. Germline V lookup: CDR1 SQVTM, CDR2 ANQGSEA. This CDR3 has 15 amino acids. DNA for the CDR3: TGCAGCGTCCCCCCTCCGGGACAGGGGGCGAGGGGCTACACCTTC. Translated, it gives CSVPPPGQGARGYTF.